One sample yielded the 12 T cell receptor beta chains listed below, sequenced in a study of cytomegalovirus exposure and HLA in healthy donors. Researchers ran the PCR with 60 Vbeta and 13 Jbeta primers. Repertoires were generated with immunoSEQ multiplex PCR, while TCRdb's copy carries only in-frame clones and drops some. The data contain 150,000 or so clones, approximately 82% of them singletons. Material for sequencing was PBMCs. The receptors originated from a woman aged 50 to 60 in good health and CMV-seropositive.

This chain connects TRBV5-1 to TRBJ2-1; maybe TRBD2 (6 bases). Germline V gives CDR1 SGHRS, CDR2 YFSETQ. There are 19 residues in the CDR3. V lost 4 bases to trimming and J lost 0 bases, with 23 bases between them. CDR3 region: CASSALSTSIRSSYNEQFF. The CDR3 bases are TGCGCCAGCAGCGCATTGAGTACTAGCATCAGGAGCTCCTACAATGAGCAGTTCTTC.

The V gene is TRBV7-2, the J gene TRBJ2-3; D might be TRBD2 (6 bases). Germline values: CDR1 SGHTA, CDR2 FQGNSA. There are 15 residues in the CDR3. Trimming left V 2 bases short and J 0 bases short, with 9 bases between. The CDR3 here is CASSLREASTDTQYF. The CDR3 DNA follows: TGTGCCAGCAGCTTAAGGGAGGCTAGCACAGATACGCAGTATTTT. The whole variable domain, filled in from reference TRBV7-2 and TRBJ2-3, reads GAGVSQSPSNKVTEKGKDVELRCDPISGHTALYWYRQSLGQGLEFLIYFQGNSAPDKSGLPSDRFSAERTGGSVSTLTIQRTQQEDSAVYLCASSLREASTDTQYFGPGTRLTVL.

This chain links TRBV6-1 with TRBJ1-3; TRBD1 aligns across 10 bases. The CDR3 totals 14 residues. CDR1 is MNHNS and CDR2 is SASEGT in the germline V gene. The trim removed 4 bases at V and 3 bases at J, leaving 0 bases unmatched. The CDR3 sequence is CASSGTGGGNTIYF. The DNA for the CDR3 is TGTGCCAGCAGTGGGACAGGGGGTGGAAACACCATATATTTT.

The V and J genes are TRBV19 and TRBJ2-6; D gene ambiguous. CDR3 length: 12 residues. Germline V CDR1 and CDR2: LNHDA, SQIVND (reference sequence). Trimming took off 10 bases at V and 0 bases at J, with 4 bases between the two ends. CDR3 DNA: TGTGCCACCCACTCTGGGGCCAACGTCCTGACTTTC. As protein: CATHSGANVLTF.

A single count supports this clone. The chain recombines TRBV5-8 with TRBJ1-1; 10 nucleotides agree with TRBD1. Germline values: CDR1 SGHTS, CDR2 YDEGEE. This CDR3 is built from 16 residues. V trimming: 4 bases; J trimming: 4 bases; junction bases outside the gene matches: 10. The CDR3 nucleotides are TGTGCCAGCAGCCTACGACAGGGGGCGAGGGGCACTGAAGCTTTCTTT. It yields the protein CASSLRQGARGTEAFF.

This clone was seen a single time. This chain joins TRBV5-1 and TRBJ2-2, with D perhaps TRBD1 (6 bases). The CDR3 loop spans 14 amino acids. Germline values: CDR1 SGHRS, CDR2 YFSETQ. V dropped 4 bases and J dropped 3 bases, with 10 bases sitting between them. The CDR3 DNA follows: TGCGCCAGCAGCCCCCGACAGGACACCGGGGAGCTGTTTTTT. Translated: CASSPRQDTGELFF.

The genes are TRBV28 and TRBJ2-7, with D maybe TRBD2 (6 bases). Germline lookup yields CDR1 MDHEN and CDR2 SYDVKM. The CDR3 has 15 residues. The V and J ends lost 8 bases and 0 bases respectively, with 17 bases between them. The CDR3 reads CASSKTGGFSYEQYF. The CDR3, as DNA: TGTGCCAGCTCCAAGACCGGAGGGTTCTCCTACGAGCAGTACTTC.

This chain joins TRBV5-3 and TRBJ1-2; possible D gene TRBD1, 5 bases. TRBV5-3 is identified as an open reading frame with a role that is uncertain. Trimming removed 6 bases from V and 3 bases from J, with 18 bases in between. The CDR3 loop spans 15 amino acids. Here the CDR3 reads CARTIGRVPYYGYTF. The CDR3 coding sequence is TGTGCCAGAACCATTGGCAGGGTCCCATACTATGGCTACACCTTC.

The chain couples TRBV7-9 to TRBJ2-7, with 10 positions matching TRBD2. The germline CDR1 and CDR2 sequences are SEHNR and FQNEAQ (reference sequence). Trimming removed 6 bases from V and 1 base from J; junction bases left unmatched: 6. The CDR3 has 15 amino acids. The CDR3 loop is CASSRAGGLSYEQYF. The CDR3 coding sequence is TGTGCCAGCAGTAGAGCGGGGGGGCTTTCCTACGAGCAGTACTTC.

The chain uses TRBV30 and TRBJ1-2, with 9 positions matching TRBD1. V trimming: 1 base; J trimming: 3 bases; junction bases outside the gene matches: 0. The CDR3 runs 13 residues. CDR1 and CDR2 (germline): GTSNPN, SVGIG (reference sequence). The CDR3 nucleotides are TGTGCCTGGAGTGGGACAGGGGACTATGGCTACACCTTC. It is translated as CAWSGTGDYGYTF.

V gene TRBV19 combines with J gene TRBJ1-1; possible D gene TRBD1, 6 bases. CDR1 is LNHDA, CDR2 SQIVND, per germline (reference sequence). The CDR3 is 17 residues long. V dropped 7 bases and J dropped 8 bases, with 29 bases sitting between them. The CDR3 nucleotides are TGTGCCAGTAAACCACAAGCGAGAGTCAACAGGGCTGGCGAAGCTTTCTTT. Translation: CASKPQARVNRAGEAFF.

This chain's CDR3 is CASSLSRTKNIQYF. In nucleotides, the CDR3 is TGTGCCAGCAGTTTATCGAGGACTAAAAACATTCAGTACTTC. The chain couples TRBV27 to TRBJ2-4; TRBD2 might be the D (5 bases). CDR3 length equals 14 residues. The germline V gene has CDR1 MNHEY and CDR2 SMNVEV (reference sequence). Trimming cost V 0 bases and J 4 bases, with 7 bases left between them.